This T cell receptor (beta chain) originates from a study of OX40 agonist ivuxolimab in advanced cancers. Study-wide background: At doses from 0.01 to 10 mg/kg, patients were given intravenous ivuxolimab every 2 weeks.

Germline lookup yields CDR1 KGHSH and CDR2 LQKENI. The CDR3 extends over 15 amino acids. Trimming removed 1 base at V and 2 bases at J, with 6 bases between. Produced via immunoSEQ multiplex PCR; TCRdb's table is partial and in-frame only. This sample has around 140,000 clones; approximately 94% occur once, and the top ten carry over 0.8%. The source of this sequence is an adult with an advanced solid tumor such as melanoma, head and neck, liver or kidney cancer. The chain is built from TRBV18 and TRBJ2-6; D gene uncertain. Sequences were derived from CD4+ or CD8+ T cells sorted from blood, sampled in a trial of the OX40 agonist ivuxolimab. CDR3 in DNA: TGTGCCAGCTCACCACTGACGGCTGGGGCCAACGTCCTGACTTTC. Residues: CASSPLTAGANVLTF.